This T cell receptor beta chain was identified during a study of cytomegalovirus exposure and HLA in healthy donors. Background on the study: Researchers found that roughly 80% of over 350 genotyped donors fell within the Caucasian-associated ancestry cluster.

Researchers ran the PCR with 60 Vbeta and 13 Jbeta primers. Sequencing was performed with immunoSEQ multiplex PCR; in TCRdb, only in-frame clones are kept and a portion is missing. In the table there are roughly 160,000 clones, approximately 80% of which are singletons. Overall study findings and caveats: It was reported that TCR beta sequences correctly inferred the HLA-A and HLA-B alleles for most subjects. While the bulk of TCR sequences proved rare, some public TCRs turned up in many donors.

As for the donors, each was a healthy bone marrow donor. On this clone: As yet, its antigen is unknown.

The germline V gene encodes CDR1 SGHAT and CDR2 FQNNGV. V lost 4 bases to trimming and J lost 7 bases, with 8 bases between them. The CDR3 has 11 amino acids. V is TRBV11-2 and J is TRBJ2-7; D is unresolved. The material sequenced was PBMCs. This sequence was found in a man younger than 30 in good health and CMV-seropositive. Here the CDR3 reads CASSSLKEQYF. The CDR3 DNA reads as TGTGCCAGCAGCTCCCTAAAGGAGCAGTACTTC.